This passage covers 14 T cell receptor beta chains from one sample sequenced in a study of shared clonotypes between healthy human individuals. The protocol was immunoSEQ multiplex PCR, while the TCRdb copy is restricted to in-frame clones and leaves out a portion. Among about 2.2 million clones listed, around 93% were seen once. The naive CD8 fraction comprised CD45RO-negative cells positively selected for CCR7 and excluded terminally differentiated effector memory CD45RA+ cells. Sequencing input: naive CD8+ T cells from PBMCs. These receptors all come from a man younger than 35 in good health. Some clones in this sample may be carry-over from other donors' samples.

J is TRBJ2-7 and V is TRBV6-5, with TRBD1 matching 8 bases. Looked up from germline, CDR1 is MNHEY and CDR2 is SVGAGI. Trimming cost V 4 bases and J 7 bases; bases outside gene matches: 12. This CDR3 region has 15 residues. In DNA form, the CDR3 reads TGTGCCAGCAGTTGGGCCCCGGACAGGGAGCGGGAGCAGTACTTC. Translated: CASSWAPDREREQYF.

This clone was seen only a few times. The chain links TRBV28 to TRBJ2-4; D may be TRBD1 or TRBD2 (5 bases each). V lost 6 bases, J lost 7 bases, and 16 bases lay in between. Germline V gene lookup returns CDR1 MDHEN and CDR2 SYDVKM. The CDR3 length is 14 residues. This CDR3 reads CASREYGGWNIQYF. DNA for the CDR3: TGTGCCAGCAGAGAGTATGGGGGTTGGAACATTCAGTACTTC.

The gene calls are TRBV4-2 and TRBJ2-5, with TRBD2 identical over 15 bases. CDR3 size: 21 residues. Germline V gene lookup returns CDR1 LGHNA and CDR2 YNFKEQ. Losses at the gene ends were 4 bases for V and 3 bases for J; bases not matched to a gene: 18. CDR3: CASSPEPRDGGTSGRKETQYF. CDR3 bases: TGTGCCAGCAGCCCCGAGCCCCGGGACGGAGGGACTAGCGGGAGGAAAGAGACCCAGTACTTC.

The rearrangement uses TRBV7-8 and TRBJ2-7, with 11 positions matching TRBD2. The CDR3 length is 19 residues. Germline CDR1 SGHVS, CDR2 FQNEAQ. V dropped 2 bases and J dropped 0; count of bases not matched to a gene: 12. The CDR3 DNA is TGTGCCAGCAGCTTAAGGGTAGCGGGGGGGCTGGGTAACTCCTACGAGCAGTACTTC. Amino acids: CASSLRVAGGLGNSYEQYF.

The chain combines TRBV9 with TRBJ2-6, with 7 positions matching TRBD1. The V and J ends lost 8 bases and 0 bases, in that order; junction bases with no gene match: 8. Germline V gives CDR1 SGDLS, CDR2 YYNGEE. CDR3 size: 16 residues. The CDR3 DNA reads TGTGCCAGGGACTTGACAGGGTACTCTGGGGCCAACGTCCTGACTTTC. Encoded protein: CARDLTGYSGANVLTF.

The chain employs TRBV28 and TRBJ1-5, with TRBD1 identical over 8 bases. The CDR3 spans 15 residues. The germline V gene encodes CDR1 MDHEN and CDR2 SYDVKM. J was trimmed by 1 base and V by 4 bases; bases with no gene match: 3. DNA of the CDR3: TGTGCCAGCAGTTCAGGGGGCCGAAGCAATCAGCCCCAGCATTTT. Translated: CASSSGGRSNQPQHF.

CDR3 in DNA: TGTGCCAGCAGCCATGTTGGGTGGGAGACCCAGTACTTC. It translates to CASSHVGWETQYF. This sequence joins TRBV14 and TRBJ2-5; no definite D call. Trimming shortened V by 3 bases and J by 5 bases, and 10 bases separated the two germline ends. Germline V lookup: CDR1 SGHDN, CDR2 FVKESK. This CDR3 spans 13 amino acids. The full variable domain, its missing parts supplied by reference TRBV14 and TRBJ2-5, is EAGVTQFPSHSVIEKGQTVTLRCDPISGHDNLYWYRRVMGKEIKFLLHFVKESKQDESGMPNNRFLAERTGGTYSTLKVQPAELEDSGVYFCASSHVGWETQYFGPGTRLLVL.

The chain couples TRBV30 to TRBJ1-2, with D perhaps matching TRBD1 (5 bases). This CDR3 has 14 residues. CDR1 is GTSNPN and CDR2 is SVGIG in the germline V gene (reference sequence). Trimming removed 8 bases at V and 7 bases at J, with 23 bases between. CDR3 in amino acids: CAQTLRDRGPGYTF. Here the CDR3 DNA reads TGTGCCCAAACCCTGCGGGACCGCGGACCTGGCTACACCTTC.

A word on this clone: Other DNA sequences within the sample encode an identical CDR3. The chain uses TRBV6-1 and TRBJ1-1; no reliable D call. The V end lost 8 bases, the J end lost 5 bases, and 9 bases lay between the germline ends. This CDR3 spans 11 amino acids. Per germline, CDR1 MNHNS and CDR2 SASEGT. Written as DNA, the CDR3 is TGTGCCAGCCGAGAGGATACTGAAGCTTTCTTT. Encoded protein: CASREDTEAFF.

A single count supports this clone. One junction end does not reproduce the germline sequence, and a read error may be involved. V gene TRBV7-9 combines with J gene TRBJ1-2; TRBD1 aligns across 11 bases. Germline lookup yields CDR1 SEHNR and CDR2 FQNEAQ (reference sequence). The CDR3 consists of 12 residues. The CDR3 spells CASSSPPGQGAF. CDR3 bases: TGTGCCAGCAGCTCCCCTCCGGGACAGGGGGCCTTC.

The V call is TRBV28, the J call TRBJ2-7; D assignment may be TRBD1 or TRBD2 (5 bases each). The CDR3 length is 14 residues. The germline CDR1 and CDR2 sequences are MDHEN and SYDVKM. V gave up 1 base and J gave up 7 bases, with 14 bases separating them. CDR3 in DNA: TGTGCCAGCAGTTTATCCGGGACCGACGGTGAGCAGTACTTC. It yields the protein CASSLSGTDGEQYF.

V gene TRBV9 combines with J gene TRBJ2-2, with a weak D call TRBD2 (6 bases). CDR3 length: 16 residues. Between the trimmed V and J ends, which lost 3 bases and 6 bases, there was a span of 18 bases. Germline CDR1 is SGDLS and CDR2 is YYNGEE. This chain's CDR3 is CASSAEGREVSGELFF. The CDR3 DNA follows: TGTGCCAGCAGCGCTGAGGGCAGGGAGGTCTCCGGGGAGCTGTTTTTT.

This chain uses TRBV4-3 with TRBJ2-2; no firm D call. The CDR3 loop spans 13 amino acids. V was clipped by 6 bases and J by 5 bases, with 10 bases between them. Germline V gene lookup returns CDR1 LGHNA and CDR2 YSLEER. CDR3 DNA sequence: TGCGCCAGCAGGGGCCTTGGAACCGGGGAGCTGTTTTTT. Residues: CASRGLGTGELFF.

This chain uses TRBV28 with TRBJ2-1, with 14 bases fitting TRBD2. The CDR3 length is 17 residues. Germline loops: CDR1 MDHEN, CDR2 SYDVKM. V lost 4 bases and J lost 6; bases outside the gene matches: 8. The CDR3 spells CASSSFPTSGRANEQFF. CDR3 nucleotides: TGTGCCAGCAGTTCCTTCCCGACTAGCGGGAGGGCCAATGAGCAGTTCTTC.